Following are 2 T cell receptor beta chains from one sample sequenced in a study of long-term antiretroviral therapy in people with HIV. Sequencing used immunoSEQ v3.0 at survey level. TCRdb keeps only in-frame clones here, not all; method: immunoSEQ multiplex PCR. Here the sample spans about 25,000 clones, 80% to 85% being singletons. Sequencing used unsorted PBMCs, obtained at the start of antiretroviral therapy, before treatment. These receptors were collected from a woman aged 18-29 years with HIV.

This sequence joins TRBV6-5 and TRBJ2-2; D gene uncertain. The germline V gene has CDR1 MNHEY and CDR2 SVGAGI. The CDR3 sequence is 15 residues long. V dropped 0 bases and J dropped 2 bases, with 7 bases sitting between them. The CDR3 nucleotides are TGTGCCAGCAGTTACTCGAGAGGAAACACCGGGGAGCTGTTTTTT. Protein product: CASSYSRGNTGELFF.

The chain uses TRBV5-6 and TRBJ2-2; D uncertain. V was trimmed by 7 bases and J by 7 bases, leaving 26 bases between them. The CDR3 runs 17 residues. The germline CDR1 and CDR2 sequences are SGHDT and YYEEEE. The CDR3 DNA reads as TGTGCCAGCCTAAAAGGCAGTAGGCAGCTGAAAGTCGGGGAGCTGTTTTTT. It translates to CASLKGSRQLKVGELFF.